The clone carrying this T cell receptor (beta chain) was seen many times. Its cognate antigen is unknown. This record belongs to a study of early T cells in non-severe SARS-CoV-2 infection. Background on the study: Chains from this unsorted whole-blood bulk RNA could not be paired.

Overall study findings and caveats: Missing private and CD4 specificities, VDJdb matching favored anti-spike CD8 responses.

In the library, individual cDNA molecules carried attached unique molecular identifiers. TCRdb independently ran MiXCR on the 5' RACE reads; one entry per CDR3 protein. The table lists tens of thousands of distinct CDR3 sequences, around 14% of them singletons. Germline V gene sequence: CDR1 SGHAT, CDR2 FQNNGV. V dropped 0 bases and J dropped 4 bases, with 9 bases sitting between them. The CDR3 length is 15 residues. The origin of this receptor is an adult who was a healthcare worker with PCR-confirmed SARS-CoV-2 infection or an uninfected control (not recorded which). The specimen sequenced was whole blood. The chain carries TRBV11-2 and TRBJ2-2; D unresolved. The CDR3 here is CASSLDLRVTGELFF. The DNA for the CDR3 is TGTGCCAGCAGCTTAGATTTACGGGTCACCGGGGAGCTGTTTTTT.